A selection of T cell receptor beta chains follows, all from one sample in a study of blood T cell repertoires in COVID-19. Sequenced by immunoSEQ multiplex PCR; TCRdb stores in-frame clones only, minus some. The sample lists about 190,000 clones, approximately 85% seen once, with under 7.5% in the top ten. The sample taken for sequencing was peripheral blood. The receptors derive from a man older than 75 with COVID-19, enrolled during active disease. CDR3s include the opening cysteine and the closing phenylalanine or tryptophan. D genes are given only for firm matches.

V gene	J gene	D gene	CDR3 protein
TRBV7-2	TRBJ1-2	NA	CASSLNPGYGYTF
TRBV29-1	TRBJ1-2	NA	CSVGPDTGNGYTF
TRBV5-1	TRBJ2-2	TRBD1	CASSLQTGTTYTGELFF
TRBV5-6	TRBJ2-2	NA	CASSLGERNTGELFF
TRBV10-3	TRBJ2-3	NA	CAISEPGGGDTQYF
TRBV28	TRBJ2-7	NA	CASSLKGTGYEQYF
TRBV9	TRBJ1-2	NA	CASSVEEAYGYTF
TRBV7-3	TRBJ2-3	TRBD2	CASSLLAGGPSDTQYF
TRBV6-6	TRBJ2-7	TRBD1	CASSTTGTYEQYF
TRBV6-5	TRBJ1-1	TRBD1	CASTNPTGADTEAFF
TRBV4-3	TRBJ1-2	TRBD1	CASSHRDRRLEGYTF
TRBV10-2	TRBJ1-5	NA	CASSRQNQPQHF
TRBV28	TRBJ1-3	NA	CASSLLYSGNTIYF
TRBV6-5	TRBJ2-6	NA	CASSHRVSGANVLTF
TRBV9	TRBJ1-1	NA	CASSVAARDTEAFF
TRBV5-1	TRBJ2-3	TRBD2	CASSVRRGADTQYF
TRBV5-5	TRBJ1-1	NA	CASIGLLMNTEAFF
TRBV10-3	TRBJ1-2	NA	CAISARGASNYGYTF
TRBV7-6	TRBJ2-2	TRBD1	CASSGVDRVTGELFF
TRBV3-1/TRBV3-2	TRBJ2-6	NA	CASSRLWGETSGANVLTF
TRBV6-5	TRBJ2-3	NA	CASSYEGGSQYF
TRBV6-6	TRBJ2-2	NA	CASRGGISTGELFF
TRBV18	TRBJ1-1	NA	CASSVTKNTEAFF
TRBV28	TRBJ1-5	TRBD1	CASSLLGQGNQPQHF
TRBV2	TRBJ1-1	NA	CASSYAGRETEAFF
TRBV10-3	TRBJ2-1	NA	CAIGSFWEGGNEQFF
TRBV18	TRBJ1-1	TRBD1	CASSQGENTEAFF
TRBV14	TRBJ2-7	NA	CASSQDRGVFSDEQYF
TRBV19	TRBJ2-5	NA	CASSRGVQETQYF
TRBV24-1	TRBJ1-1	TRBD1	CATMATGILAEAFF
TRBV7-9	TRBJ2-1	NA	CASSPARGDTGNEQFF
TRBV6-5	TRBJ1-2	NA	CASSSGGRGDYGYTF
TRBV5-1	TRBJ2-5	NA	CASSPGHQRETQYF
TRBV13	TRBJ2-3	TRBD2	CASSLVGTRQYF